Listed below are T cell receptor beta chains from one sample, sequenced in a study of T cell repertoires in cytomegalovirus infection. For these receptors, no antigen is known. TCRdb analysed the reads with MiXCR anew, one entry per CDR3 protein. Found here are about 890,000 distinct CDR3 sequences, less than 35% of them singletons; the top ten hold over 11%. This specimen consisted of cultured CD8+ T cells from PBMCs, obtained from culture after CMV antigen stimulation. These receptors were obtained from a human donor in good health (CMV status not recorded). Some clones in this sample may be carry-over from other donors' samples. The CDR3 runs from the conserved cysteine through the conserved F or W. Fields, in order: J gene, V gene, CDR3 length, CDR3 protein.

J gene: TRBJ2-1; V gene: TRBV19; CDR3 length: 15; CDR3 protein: CASSPSGGRFNEQFF
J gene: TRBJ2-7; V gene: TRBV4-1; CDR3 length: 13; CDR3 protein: CASAFREASEQYF
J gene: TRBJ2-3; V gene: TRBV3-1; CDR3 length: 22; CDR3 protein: CASSLRWAPEVIGGPFTDTQYF
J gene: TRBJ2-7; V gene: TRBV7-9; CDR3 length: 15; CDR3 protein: CASSPPGGPVYEQYF
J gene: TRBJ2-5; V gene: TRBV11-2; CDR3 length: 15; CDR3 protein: CASKLQGWIQETQYF
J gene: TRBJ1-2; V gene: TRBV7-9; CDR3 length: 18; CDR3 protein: CASRPPAPLDRSDYGYTF
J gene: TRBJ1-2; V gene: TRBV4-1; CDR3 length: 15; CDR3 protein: CASSHDGLRDYGYTF
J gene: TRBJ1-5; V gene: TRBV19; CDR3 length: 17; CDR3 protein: CASRYEAGTGVFQPQHF
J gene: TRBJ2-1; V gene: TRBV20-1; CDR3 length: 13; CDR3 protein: CSAGRLGGREQFF
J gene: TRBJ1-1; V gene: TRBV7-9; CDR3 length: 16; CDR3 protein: CASSPSRLDSQTEAFF
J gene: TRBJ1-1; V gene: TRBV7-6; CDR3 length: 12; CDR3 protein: CASSFRGGEAFF
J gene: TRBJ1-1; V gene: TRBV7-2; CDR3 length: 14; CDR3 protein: CASSFLGGLTEAFF
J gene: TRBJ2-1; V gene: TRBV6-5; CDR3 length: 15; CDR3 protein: CASSYSKGTYNEQFF
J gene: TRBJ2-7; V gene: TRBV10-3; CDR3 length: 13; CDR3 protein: CAIGEGGTYEQYF
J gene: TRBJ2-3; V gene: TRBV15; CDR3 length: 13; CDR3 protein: CATWTGSTDTQYF
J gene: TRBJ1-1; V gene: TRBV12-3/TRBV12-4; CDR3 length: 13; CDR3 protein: CASRPGGASEAFF
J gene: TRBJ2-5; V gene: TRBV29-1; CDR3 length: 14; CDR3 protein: CSVVGTGIVQTQYF
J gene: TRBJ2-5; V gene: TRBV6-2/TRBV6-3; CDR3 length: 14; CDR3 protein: CASSHPAGKETQYF
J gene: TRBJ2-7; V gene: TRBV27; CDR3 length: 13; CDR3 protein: CASSSGGGPEQYF
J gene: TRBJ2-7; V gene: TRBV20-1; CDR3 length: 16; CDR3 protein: CSARATRDLIPYEQYF
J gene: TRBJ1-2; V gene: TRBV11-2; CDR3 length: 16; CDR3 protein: CASSLAGTGGFYGYTF